This T cell receptor beta chain was found in a study of shared clonotypes between healthy human individuals. Notes on the study in general: Among donors, sharing of clonotypes was expected to be affected by sequencing depth.

Germline CDR1 and CDR2: MNHNS and SASEGT. The germline V and J ends were trimmed by 9 bases and 0 bases, with 14 bases remaining between them. CDR3 length equals 15 residues. The table came from immunoSEQ multiplex PCR; TCRdb's copy has only in-frame clones and leaves some out. This table has 2 million to 2.5 million clones, around 92% appearing once. Donors were Caucasian adults residing in Nashville, Tennessee, USA. Comments on this clone: The target antigen is unknown.

This receptor was taken from a man aged 18 to 29 in good health. Some clones in this sample may be carry-over from other donors' samples. V gene TRBV6-1 combines with J gene TRBJ2-2, with D perhaps TRBD1 (6 bases). Material: naive CD4+ T cells from PBMCs. Indicated subset: CD45RA+ positively selected. The CDR3 loop reads CASKGQPANTGELFF. CDR3 DNA sequence: TGTGCCAGTAAAGGACAGCCTGCGAACACCGGGGAGCTGTTTTTT.